Following are 26 T cell receptor beta chains from one sample sequenced in a study of Graves' ophthalmopathy and Graves' hyperthyroidism. Investigators amplified TCR beta CDR3 regions from RNA transcripts. The authors performed first-round RT-PCR with HTBI primers and then a second-round multiplex PCR. TCRdb called the multiplex PCR reads again in MiXCR, with one record for every CDR3 protein. The table includes 200,000 to 250,000 distinct CDR3 sequences, 25% to 35% detected once. Sequences were obtained from peripheral blood. The receptor set was obtained from a middle-aged man with Graves' ophthalmopathy.

This clonotype was seen only a few times. V gene TRBV6-1 combines with J gene TRBJ2-2; D is unclear. Germline V gene lookup returns CDR1 MNHNS and CDR2 SASEGT. Trimming shortened V by 7 bases and J by 0 bases, and 12 bases separated the two germline ends. This CDR3 has 15 amino acids. CDR3 sequence (DNA): TGTGCCAGCACCGTCGACCCATCGAACACCGGGGAGCTGTTTTTT. It codes for CASTVDPSNTGELFF.

This clonotype came up many times. The chain combines TRBV10-3 with TRBJ2-7; D not certain. V was clipped by 4 bases and J by 1 base, with 2 bases between them. The germline V gene encodes CDR1 ENHRY and CDR2 SYGVKD. The CDR3 has 11 amino acids. In DNA, the CDR3 is TGTGCCATCAGTGGGTCCTACGAGCAGTACTTC. Translated, it gives CAISGSYEQYF.

This clonotype showed up many times. The chain uses TRBV6-1 and TRBJ2-6, with D uncertain. V was shortened by 2 bases and J by 2 bases, with 7 bases between the two germline ends. This CDR3 has 15 residues. In germline, CDR1 is MNHNS, CDR2 SASEGT. The CDR3 protein is CASSEQAAGANVLTF. The CDR3 nucleotides read TGTGCCAGCAGTGAACAGGCGGCTGGGGCCAACGTCCTGACTTTC.

The genes are TRBV6-5 and TRBJ1-1; the match to TRBD1 covers 9 bases. Germline V gene sequence: CDR1 MNHEY, CDR2 SVGAGI. The trim removed 0 bases at V and 3 bases at J, leaving 2 bases unmatched. CDR3 size: 15 residues. For the CDR3, the DNA is TGTGCCAGCAGTTACTCGACAGGGGGTGACACTGAAGCTTTCTTT. Protein sequence: CASSYSTGGDTEAFF.

At least ten counts were recorded for this clonotype. The V call is TRBV28, the J call TRBJ1-2, with 7 positions matching TRBD1. V trimming: 6 bases; J trimming: 3 bases; junction bases outside the gene matches: 4. This CDR3 is built from 13 residues. The germline CDR1 and CDR2 sequences are MDHEN and SYDVKM. The CDR3 sequence is CASSRTGHYGYTF. In DNA form, the CDR3 reads TGTGCCAGCAGCCGGACAGGACACTATGGCTACACCTTC.

V usage is TRBV20-1 and J usage is TRBJ2-5; 9 positions match TRBD2. The germline V gene encodes CDR1 DFQATT and CDR2 SNEGSKA (reference sequence). This CDR3 contains 15 residues. J lost 3 bases, V lost 3 bases, and 8 bases had no gene match. The CDR3 spells CSASGGRALEETQYF. The DNA for the CDR3 is TGCAGTGCTAGTGGCGGGAGGGCCCTCGAAGAGACCCAGTACTTC.

This clonotype occurred many times. The V gene is TRBV19, the J gene TRBJ2-2; the D gene is possibly TRBD1 (5 bases). Germline V lookup: CDR1 LNHDA, CDR2 SQIVND (reference sequence). V lost 10 bases and J 0 bases, leaving 12 bases between the germline ends. The length of the CDR3 is 14 residues. CDR3 nucleotides: TGTGCCACCCGATGGACATCGAACACCGGGGAGCTGTTTTTT. It specifies CATRWTSNTGELFF. Supplemented by reference TRBV19 and TRBJ2-2, the full variable domain reads DGGITQSPKYLFRKEGQNVTLSCEQNLNHDAMYWYRQDPGQGLRLIYYSQIVNDFQKGDIAEGYSVSREKKESFPLTVTSAQKNPTAFYLCATRWTSNTGELFFGEGSRLTVL.

The sample holds many counts of this clonotype. The V and J genes are TRBV5-6 and TRBJ2-3; TRBD1 matches at 11 bases. Germline V gives CDR1 SGHDT, CDR2 YYEEEE. The trim removed 2 bases at V and 6 bases at J, leaving 11 bases unmatched. The CDR3 has 17 residues. Here the CDR3 DNA reads TGTGCCAGCAGCTTTTACTCCTTCGGGACAGGGGGTGATACGCAGTATTTT. This sequence encodes CASSFYSFGTGGDTQYF. Full variable domain (outside the CDR3, taken from reference TRBV5-6 and TRBJ2-3): DAGVTQSPTHLIKTRGQQVTLRCSPKSGHDTVSWYQQALGQGPQFIFQYYEEEERQRGNFPDRFSGHQFPNYSSELNVNALLLGDSALYLCASSFYSFGTGGDTQYFGPGTRLTVL.

There are a few counts of this clonotype. This sequence joins TRBV12-3 or TRBV12-4 and TRBJ2-2, with unresolved D. V was shortened by 3 bases and J by 4 bases, with 9 bases between the two germline ends. CDR3 length: 14 residues. CDR3 loop: CASSFSTTTGELFF. The CDR3 region has the DNA TGTGCCAGCAGTTTCTCCACGACCACCGGGGAGCTGTTTTTT.

There are many counts of this clonotype. The chain recombines TRBV7-8 with TRBJ2-2; 8 nucleotides match TRBD2. The CDR3 covers 15 residues. The ends lost 5 bases at V and 6 bases at J; junction bases unmatched: 8. Germline values: CDR1 SGHVS, CDR2 FQNEAQ. The CDR3 bases are TGTGCCAGCAGCCCCCTAGCGGGTACCGCCGGGGAGCTGTTTTTT. This gives the protein CASSPLAGTAGELFF.

At least ten counts were recorded for this clonotype. This chain joins TRBV7-2 and TRBJ2-4; the D call may be TRBD1 or TRBD2 (5 bases each). The CDR3 runs to 17 residues. Between the trimmed V and J ends, which lost 4 bases and 2 bases, there was a span of 18 bases. CDR1 SGHTA and CDR2 FQGNSA come from the germline V gene. CDR3 sequence reads: CASSSRDPKRTKNIQYF. In nucleotides, the CDR3 is TGTGCCAGCAGCTCCCGGGACCCTAAAAGGACCAAAAACATTCAGTACTTC.

J is TRBJ2-7 and V is TRBV12-3 or TRBV12-4; 9 bases agree with TRBD2. The CDR3 length is 15 residues. V gave up 3 bases and J gave up 6 bases; unmatched junction bases: 9. The CDR3: CASSLRREGHGEQYF. In DNA, the CDR3 is TGTGCCAGCAGTTTGCGGCGGGAGGGCCATGGCGAGCAGTACTTC.

The chain employs TRBV5-1 and TRBJ1-2; 8 bases map to TRBD1. V was clipped by 4 bases and J by 7 bases; unmatched bases: 9. The CDR3 consists of 14 residues. CDR1 and CDR2 (germline): SGHRS, YFSETQ. The CDR3 reads CASSEGQADPGYTF. DNA of the CDR3: TGCGCCAGCAGCGAGGGACAGGCGGATCCTGGCTACACCTTC.

This clonotype was counted at least ten times. The chain is built from TRBV4-1 and TRBJ2-6; 9 nucleotides agree with TRBD1. Trimming at V came to 3 bases and at J to 2 bases, leaving 5 bases not matched to a gene. The CDR3 covers 17 residues. In germline, CDR1 is MGHRA, CDR2 YSYEKL. The chain's CDR3 is CASSHPGQGAGANVLTF. Written as DNA, the CDR3 is TGCGCCAGCAGCCATCCGGGACAGGGAGCTGGGGCCAACGTCCTGACTTTC.

This clonotype appeared many times. The chain combines TRBV19 with TRBJ1-3; D gene uncertain. This CDR3 comprises 15 residues. CDR1 is LNHDA and CDR2 is SQIVND in the germline V gene (reference sequence). V shed 9 bases and J shed 2 bases, with 17 bases lying between them. The CDR3 sequence: CASRASPMAGNTIYF. CDR3 DNA: TGTGCCAGCCGGGCTTCCCCGATGGCTGGAAACACCATATATTTT.

This clonotype was detected many times. The J gene is TRBJ1-1, the V gene TRBV20-1, with TRBD1 matching over 8 bases. With 6 bases clipped from V and 2 bases from J, the junction kept 5 bases outside the gene matches. This CDR3 is 13 amino acids long. Germline loops: CDR1 DFQATT, CDR2 SNEGSKA (reference sequence). The CDR3 nucleotides read TGCAGTGCGGGACAGGACTTTAACACTGAAGCTTTCTTT. It encodes CSAGQDFNTEAFF.

This clonotype showed up many times. V and J are TRBV12-3 or TRBV12-4 and TRBJ2-5; D perhaps matches TRBD2 (5 bases). This CDR3 has 13 residues. V was cut by 1 base and J by 3 bases, with 6 bases left in between. CDR3 nucleotides: TGTGCCAGCAGTTTAGTACTAGAAGAGACCCAGTACTTC. Translation gives CASSLVLEETQYF.

This clonotype was recorded at least ten times. The V gene is TRBV10-1, the J gene TRBJ2-7; the D is unclear. Trimming pared 6 bases from V and 0 bases from J, leaving 15 bases between. Germline V gene lookup returns CDR1 WNHNN and CDR2 SYGVQD (reference sequence). This CDR3 has 15 residues. The CDR3 spells CASSPITANSYEQYF. The CDR3 nucleotides are TGCGCCAGCAGCCCAATTACTGCTAACTCCTACGAGCAGTACTTC.

This chain uses TRBV30 with TRBJ1-2, with TRBD1 matching 8 bases. V gave up 7 bases and J gave up 2 bases; unmatched junction bases: 9. The germline CDR1 and CDR2 sequences are GTSNPN and SVGIG (reference sequence). CDR3 length equals 14 residues. DNA of the CDR3: TGTGCCTACCCCAGGGGGCCCTCGAACTATGGCTACACCTTC. Amino acid sequence: CAYPRGPSNYGYTF.

J is TRBJ1-1 and V is TRBV28; D remains unclear. Per germline, CDR1 MDHEN and CDR2 SYDVKM. V shed 2 bases and J shed 4 bases, with 14 bases lying between them. CDR3 size: 15 residues. The CDR3 here is CASSLDNLGFTEAFF. The CDR3 coding sequence is TGTGCCAGCAGTTTAGATAATTTGGGGTTCACTGAAGCTTTCTTT. Full variable domain (rest looked up from reference TRBV28 and TRBJ1-1): DVKVTQSSRYLVKRTGEKVFLECVQDMDHENMFWYRQDPGLGLRLIYFSYDVKMKEKGDIPEGYSVSREKKERFSLILESASTNQTSMYLCASSLDNLGFTEAFFGQGTRLTVV.

The gene calls are TRBV15 and TRBJ2-7; possibly TRBD2 for D (5 bases). Germline V CDR1 and CDR2: LNHNV, YYDKDF (reference sequence). CDR3 length: 15 amino acids. Trimming took 2 bases from V and 5 from J, leaving 16 bases between them. As DNA, the CDR3 is TGTGCCACCAGCAGAACGGTGGGGAGCGTCGACGAGCAGTACTTC. The encoded protein is CATSRTVGSVDEQYF. Full variable domain (outside the CDR3, taken from reference TRBV15 and TRBJ2-7): DAMVIQNPRYQVTQFGKPVTLSCSQTLNHNVMYWYQQKSSQAPKLLFHYYDKDFNNEADTPDNFQSRRPNTSFCFLDIRSPGLGDTAMYLCATSRTVGSVDEQYFGPGTRLTVT.

This clonotype was seen only once. The J gene is TRBJ1-5, the V gene TRBV6-2 or TRBV6-3; D call uncertain. The germline CDR1 and CDR2 sequences are MNHEY and SVGEGT. The CDR3 has 15 amino acids. V was pared by 2 bases and J by 4 bases, with 12 bases between. The CDR3 spells CASSYEALLNQPQHF. The CDR3 DNA reads as TGTGCCAGCAGTTACGAGGCCTTACTTAATCAGCCCCAGCATTTT.

This clonotype appeared many times. This may arise from a read error, as a much more abundant clone is one base away. V and J are TRBV6-1 and TRBJ1-6, with no clear D. Germline V gives CDR1 MNHNS, CDR2 SASEGT. The CDR3 has 12 amino acids. CDR3 nucleotide sequence: TGTGTCAGCCGGACGGGAGATCGGCCCCTCCACTTT. Protein: CVSRTGDRPLHF.

This clonotype was recorded at least ten times. The chain combines TRBV12-3 or TRBV12-4 with TRBJ2-7, with 7 bases fitting TRBD2. V lost 5 bases and J lost 1; bases outside the gene matches: 5. This CDR3 has 14 residues. CDR3 nucleotides: TGTGCCAGCAGTAGCGGGGAGGCTTCCTACGAGCAGTACTTC. Protein product: CASSSGEASYEQYF.

There are many counts of this clonotype. The rearrangement links TRBV5-1 to TRBJ2-5; no reliable D call. Trimming took off 4 bases at V and 2 bases at J, with 9 bases between the two ends. CDR1 is SGHRS and CDR2 is YFSETQ in the germline V gene. The CDR3 contains 13 residues. CDR3 nucleotide sequence: TGCGCCAGCAGCCCCATGGGGCAAGAGACCCAGTACTTC. This translates into CASSPMGQETQYF. Filled out from reference TRBV5-1 and TRBJ2-5, the complete variable domain reads KAGVTQTPRYLIKTRGQQVTLSCSPISGHRSVSWYQQTPGQGLQFLFEYFSETQRNKGNFPGRFSGRQFSNSRSEMNVSTLELGDSALYLCASSPMGQETQYFGPGTRLLVL.

This clonotype was picked up many times. This sequence joins TRBV6-5 and TRBJ2-7; 8 positions agree with TRBD1. The CDR3 is made up of 15 amino acids. Germline assignment: CDR1 MNHEY and CDR2 SVGAGI. Trimming removed 0 bases from V and 2 bases from J; junction bases left unmatched: 3. The DNA for the CDR3 is TGTGCCAGCAGTTACTCGGGGGACAGGCCCTACGAGCAGTACTTC. Residues: CASSYSGDRPYEQYF.